The source of this T cell receptor (beta chain) is a study of cytomegalovirus exposure and HLA in healthy donors. Study observations and caveats: The study recorded some 160 TCR beta chains that were cytomegalovirus-associated.

V dropped 6 bases and J dropped 5; count of bases not matched to a gene: 3. The CDR3 is 13 amino acids. In germline, CDR1 is SQVTM, CDR2 ANQGSEA. About this clone: The antigen is unknown.

All donors participated as healthy donors of bone marrow. Although they were nominally healthy when sampled, donors likely had unrecorded immune exposures. The PCR made use of 60 Vbeta and 13 Jbeta primers. The data were produced by immunoSEQ multiplex PCR, yet TCRdb's version contains in-frame clones alone and is incomplete. The repertoire holds approximately 160,000 clones, 78% seen once, with around 7% in the top ten. Material: PBMCs. This receptor was obtained from a woman in her 40s in good health and CMV-seropositive. The chain joins TRBV29-1 to TRBJ1-6, with 8 positions matching TRBD1. The chain's CDR3 is CSVRTGNNSPLHF. The CDR3 coding sequence is TGCAGCGTGAGGACAGGGAATAATTCACCCCTCCACTTT.